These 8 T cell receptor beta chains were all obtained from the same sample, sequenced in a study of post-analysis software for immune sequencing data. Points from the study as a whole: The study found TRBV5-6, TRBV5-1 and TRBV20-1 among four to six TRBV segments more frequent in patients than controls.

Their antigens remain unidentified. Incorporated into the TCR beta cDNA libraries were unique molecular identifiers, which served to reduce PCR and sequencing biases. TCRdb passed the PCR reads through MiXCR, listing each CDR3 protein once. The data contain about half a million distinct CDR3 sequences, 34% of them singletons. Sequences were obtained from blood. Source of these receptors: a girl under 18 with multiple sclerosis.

In DNA form, the CDR3 reads TGCAGTGCTAGAGACACTCCCGGGGGAGATGGCTACACCTTC. It codes for CSARDTPGGDGYTF. The chain carries TRBV20-1 and TRBJ1-2; D may be TRBD1 (5 bases). Germline V gene data show CDR1 as DFQATT and CDR2 as SNEGSKA (reference sequence). The CDR3 is 14 amino acids. Trimming removed 0 bases at V and 6 bases at J, with 14 bases between.

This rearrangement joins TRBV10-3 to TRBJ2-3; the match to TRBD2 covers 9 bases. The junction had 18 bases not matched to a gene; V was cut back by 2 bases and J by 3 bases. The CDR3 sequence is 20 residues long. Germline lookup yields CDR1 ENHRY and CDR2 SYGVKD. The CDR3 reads CAISEQSERLAVVGTDTQYF. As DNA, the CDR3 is TGTGCCATCAGTGAGCAAAGTGAGCGACTAGCGGTTGTTGGGACAGATACGCAGTATTTT.

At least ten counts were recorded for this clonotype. The CDR3 region is CATSTPQGYEQYF. As DNA, the CDR3 is TGTGCCACCAGTACCCCACAGGGCTACGAGCAGTACTTC. The chain links TRBV24-1 to TRBJ2-7; maybe TRBD1 (6 bases). CDR1 and CDR2 from the germline V gene are KGHDR and SFDVKD. With 6 bases removed from V and 3 bases from J, the gap between germline ends came to 11 bases. CDR3 size: 13 residues.

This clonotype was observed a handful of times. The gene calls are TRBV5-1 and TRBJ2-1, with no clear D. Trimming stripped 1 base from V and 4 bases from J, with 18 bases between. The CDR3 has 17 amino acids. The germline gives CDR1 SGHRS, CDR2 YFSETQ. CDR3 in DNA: TGCGCCAGCAGCTTGACCCCAGTCCGCGGAGAGTACAATGAGCAGTTCTTC. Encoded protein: CASSLTPVRGEYNEQFF.

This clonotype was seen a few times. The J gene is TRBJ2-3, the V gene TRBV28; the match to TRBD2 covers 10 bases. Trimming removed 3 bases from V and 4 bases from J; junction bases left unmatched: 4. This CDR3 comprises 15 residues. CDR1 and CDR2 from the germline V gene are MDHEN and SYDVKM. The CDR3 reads CASSFLGTSADTQYF. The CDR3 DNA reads TGTGCCAGCAGTTTTCTCGGGACTAGCGCAGATACGCAGTATTTT.

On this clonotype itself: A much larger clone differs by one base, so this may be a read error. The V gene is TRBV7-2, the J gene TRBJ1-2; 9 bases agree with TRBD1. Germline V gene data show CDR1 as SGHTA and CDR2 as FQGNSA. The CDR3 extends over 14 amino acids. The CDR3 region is CVSTLSPGQGSYTF. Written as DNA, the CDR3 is TGTGTCAGCACCCTGAGCCCGGGACAGGGATCCTACACCTTC.

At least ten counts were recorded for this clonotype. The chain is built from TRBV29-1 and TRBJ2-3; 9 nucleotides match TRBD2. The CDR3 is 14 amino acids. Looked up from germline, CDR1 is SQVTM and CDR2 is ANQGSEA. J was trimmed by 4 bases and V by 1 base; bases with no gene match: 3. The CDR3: CSVEGSGGADTQYF. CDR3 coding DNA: TGCAGCGTTGAAGGTAGCGGGGGAGCAGATACGCAGTATTTT.

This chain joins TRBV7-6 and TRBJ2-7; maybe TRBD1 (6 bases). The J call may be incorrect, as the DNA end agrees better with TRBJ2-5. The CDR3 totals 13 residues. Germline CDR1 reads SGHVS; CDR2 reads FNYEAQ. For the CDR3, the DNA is TGTGCCAGCAGCTTAAATGAAGGGGGGACCCAGTACTTC. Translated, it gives CASSLNEGGTQYF.